This entry describes one TCR beta chain. What this receptor recognizes is not known. The record has no base qualities; no much larger clone is one base away. Libraries were made using 5' RACE. For sequencing, an Illumina HiSeq 2500 was employed. A second about 7 to 11 cycle PCR used a sample-barcoded 5' primer and a J-beta primer mix. A template-switch 5' adaptor carrying 12 random nucleotides introduced a unique molecular identifier onto each TCR beta cDNA molecule. At least 2.5 million CDR3-containing paired-end reads were obtained from each sample. The Mint cDNA synthesis kit, primed by a TRBC-specific oligonucleotide, was used to synthesize first-strand cDNA from all RNA. After uracil-DNA glycosylase treatment, a first 18-cycle PCR used universal primers M1SS and BC2_uni_R on all cDNA. Per the original workflow: For normalization, 1 million high-quality reads were randomly selected from each sample, with every read carrying a distinct molecular identifier. Instead of being binned into consensus sequences, reads with shared molecular identifiers were discarded. MiTCR, run with a Q25 quality threshold and the strictest error-elimination algorithm, handled CDR3 identification, clonotype clustering and error correction. A nonparametric unseen species model with Euler transformation was used to estimate lower-bound total TCR beta diversity. The raw public data were reprocessed by TCRdb itself: fastp quality trimming at Q25, MiXCR clonotype calling, in-frame beta chains only. Every distinct CDR3 protein forms one entry, paired with its most common genes and DNA. TCRdb, not the original authors, processed these V and J calls. This sample is represented by 760,000 or so distinct CDR3 sequences; just under 25% of them were singletons. The ten largest clonotypes hold more than 8% of the sample.

This sample was included in a study of blood T cells in healthy people across ages (dated by TCRdb to the mid-2010s). General notes on the study: In model experiments, roughly one uniquely barcoded TCR beta cDNA molecule per two T cells was captured by template switching. The study measured age-related changes in TCR beta repertoire diversity using deep sequencing normalized with unique cDNA molecular identifiers. The donors were divided into four age groups: young (average around 17 years), middle-aged (approximately 39), aged (approximately 62) and long-lived (around 87). The study analyzed two additional independent replicas of 1 million unique cDNA reads from the same blood draw for two donors, one aged 18 to 29 and one aged 80 or older. The paper's findings and limits, for the study overall: Because the CMV infection status of the donors was unknown, age-related changes in expanded clonotypes may potentially have been confounded. The long-lived group showed more naive CD4+ T cells, fewer expanded clones and increased TCR diversity than the aged group, suggesting age selection. Bulk unsorted PBMC profiling prevented conclusive comparison of naive and antigen-experienced compartments. Observed TCR beta diversity per million T cells fell roughly linearly with age, and a significant reduction was already apparent by age around 40. Total diversity estimates from one million sequenced T cells were considered lower bounds and underestimates. Observed TCR beta diversity correlated strongly with the percentage of naive T cells measured by flow cytometry.

The CDR3 contains 12 residues, cysteine and phenylalanine counted. Solely the CDR3 DNA is kept, with 36 bases framed from the first base. V is shortened by 5 bases, J by 4 bases, and the region joining them spans 7 bases. The donors were roughly 38 Caucasian individuals from Russia, aged 6 to 90 years, who were systemically healthy. Roughly 11 milliliters of peripheral blood were drawn from each donor into EDTA-treated Vacutainer tubes. PBMCs were isolated by Ficoll-Paque density-gradient centrifugation, with at least 6 million obtained per sample. Trizol reagent was used to extract total RNA from the PBMCs, yielding at least 6 micrograms per sample. For every donor, flow cytometry on a PBMC aliquot measured the percentage of naive CD45RAhigh/CD27high T cells. The same sample was also studied in work on T cells of mothers and their children. Taken from the second paper: Nine systemically healthy Caucasian individuals, comprising three mothers and their six children, were included as donors. cDNA synthesis consumed the entire amount of extracted RNA, loaded at about 1.6 ug RNA in each 15 ul reaction. In the second PCR, the M1S primer added sample barcodes and 2-4 random nucleotides. Over 9 million TCR beta CDR3 reads came from each mother, compared with 3.3 million or so reads from each child. In both related and unrelated pairs, thymic selection shapes the output of TCR recombination in a similar way, with inherited differences having only a minor effect. Normalized repertoire overlap was always found to be slightly, but never significantly, higher in related mother-child pairs than in unrelated mother-child pairs. With a sensitivity of about 100 clones per million clonotypes, no persistent microchimeric T cell clones were detected. Deep NGS was used in the study to compare the TCR beta repertoires of mothers and children and to look for features that separate related mother-child pairs from unrelated individuals. Mothers averaged around 40 +/- 4 years of age and children averaged about 10 +/- 4 years. After adapter ligation was performed with NEBNext reagents, the libraries were sequenced on an Illumina HiSeq 2000 with 100+100 nt paired-end reads. Mother and child libraries were prepared a month apart and sequenced in separate runs to prevent cross-contamination. For each donor, somewhere between about 450,000 and 2,000,000 distinct TCR beta clonotypes were identified. Naive TCR beta clonotypes were estimated from low-frequency clonotypes matched to each donor's FACS-determined naive share, without sorting.

The sequence joins TRBV12-3 or TRBV12-4 to TRBJ2-3, with the D gene not clear enough to name. The sequence came from a boy aged 10-17 years in good health. What was sequenced was blood. The CDR3 protein is CASSATADTQYF. The DNA sequence is as follows: TGTGCCAGCAGTGCGACGGCAGATACGCAGTATTTT.